The T cell receptor (beta chain) under discussion was sequenced for a study of T cell changes during pregnancy in multiple sclerosis. TCRdb keeps only in-frame clones here, not all; method: immunoSEQ multiplex PCR. The sample has 15,000 to 20,000 clones; approximately 90% are singletons. This clone was seen a single time. V was shortened by 5 bases and J by 6 bases, with 19 bases between the two germline ends. Germline V gene data show CDR1 as SEHNR and CDR2 as FQNEAQ (reference sequence). The CDR3 is made up of 16 amino acids. The rearrangement links TRBV7-9 to TRBJ1-4; the D gene is possibly TRBD1 (6 bases). The source was CD8+ T cells from peripheral blood mononuclear cells, collected in the third trimester of pregnancy. This clonotype originated in a female donor in good health, enrolled as a control in a pregnancy study. DNA for the CDR3: TGTGCCAGCAGCAAACTTCCGGGACATAGTGATGAAAAACTGTTTTTT. Its translation is CASSKLPGHSDEKLFF.